The rows below give T cell receptor beta chains drawn from one sample of a study of blood T cell repertoires in COVID-19. The repertoire was sequenced with immunoSEQ multiplex PCR; TCRdb's copy has only in-frame clones and lacks some. The sample consists of over 100,000 clones, roughly 90% of them appearing once. The material sequenced was peripheral blood. Receptors originate from a man between 35 and 55 years old with acute or convalescent COVID-19. Each CDR3 is given with its conserved first and last residue. D genes are given only for firm matches. Expanded clones get a size class; other rows say once, few or many, or leave the size out.

V,size,D,J,CDR3,DNA
TRBV29-1,.,TRBD1,TRBJ1-1,CSVADAQGSRAFF,TGCAGCGTTGCAGACGCACAGGGGTCTAGAGCTTTCTTT
TRBV7-8,.,TRBD1,TRBJ2-1,CASSFVRDRGPNEQFF,TGTGCCAGCAGCTTCGTGCGGGACAGGGGGCCCAATGAGCAGTTCTTC
TRBV6-2/TRBV6-3,.,TRBD2,TRBJ2-1,CASSRVAGDSYNEQFF,TGTGCCAGCAGTCGCGTAGCGGGGGACTCCTACAATGAGCAGTTCTTC
TRBV10-2,few,TRBD2,TRBJ2-2,CASRASGRRTGELFF,TGCGCCAGCAGGGCTAGCGGGAGGCGGACCGGGGAGCTGTTTTTT
TRBV2,.,TRBD1,TRBJ1-1,CASSEAYRGGLNTEAFF,TGTGCCAGCAGTGAAGCGTACAGGGGCGGATTGAACACTGAAGCTTTCTTT
TRBV19,once,TRBD1,TRBJ1-3,CASNGRQGGNTIYF,TGTGCCAGTAACGGGAGACAGGGAGGAAACACCATATATTTT
TRBV3-1/TRBV3-2,.,TRBD2,TRBJ2-7,CASSLGFLAGRGYEQYF,TGTGCCAGCAGCCTTGGGTTCCTAGCGGGAAGGGGCTACGAGCAGTACTTC
TRBV19,.,TRBD1,TRBJ2-7,CASSKVQGELYEQYF,TGTGCCAGTAGTAAAGTACAGGGGGAGCTCTACGAGCAGTACTTC
TRBV15,.,.,TRBJ1-5,CATSREGGKGQPQHF,TGTGCCACCAGCAGAGAGGGGGGGAAGGGTCAGCCCCAGCATTTT
TRBV4-1,.,TRBD1,TRBJ1-1,CASSGQGGTLAEAFF,TGCGCCAGCAGCGGACAGGGAGGGACACTGGCTGAAGCTTTCTTT
TRBV12-3/TRBV12-4,.,.,TRBJ2-7,CASSLRRSYEQYF,TGTGCCAGCAGTTTACGTCGTTCCTACGAGCAGTACTTC
TRBV3-1/TRBV3-2,.,.,TRBJ2-2,CASSPRGQNTGELFF,TGTGCCAGCAGCCCCCGGGGACAGAACACCGGGGAGCTGTTTTTT
TRBV3-1/TRBV3-2,.,TRBD2,TRBJ2-1,CASSQDRVASGRLNNEQFF,TGTGCCAGCAGCCAAGATCGGGTCGCTAGCGGGAGGCTTAACAATGAGCAGTTCTTC
TRBV9,.,TRBD1,TRBJ1-4,CASSVGDRGLNEKLFF,TGTGCCAGCAGCGTGGGGGACAGGGGATTGAATGAAAAACTGTTTTTT
TRBV7-9,.,.,TRBJ2-2,CASDRVTGELFF,TGTGCCAGCGATCGGGTAACCGGGGAGCTGTTTTTT
TRBV30,.,.,TRBJ1-6,CAWSDRDKNSPLHF,TGTGCCTGGAGCGACCGGGACAAGAATTCACCCCTCCACTTT
TRBV5-6,.,TRBD1,TRBJ1-1,CASSLLGSRGSNTEAFF,TGTGCCAGCAGCTTGTTGGGGTCCAGGGGGTCGAACACTGAAGCTTTCTTT
TRBV5-6,.,.,TRBJ1-4,CASNDRNEKLFF,TGTGCCAGCAACGACAGGAATGAAAAACTGTTTTTT
TRBV7-8,.,.,TRBJ1-2,CASSSRVYGYTF,TGTGCCAGCAGCTCGAGGGTCTATGGCTACACCTTC
TRBV30,.,.,TRBJ2-6,CAWSSGGSGANVLTF,TGTGCCTGGAGTTCAGGGGGGTCTGGGGCCAACGTCCTGACTTTC
TRBV30,.,TRBD1,TRBJ1-1,CAWYLGQGYTEAFF,TGTGCCTGGTATTTGGGACAGGGTTACACTGAAGCTTTCTTT
TRBV6-2/TRBV6-3,.,.,TRBJ2-3,CASSYGASASKSDTQYF,TGTGCCAGCAGTTACGGTGCCTCGGCTAGTAAGTCAGATACGCAGTATTTT
TRBV18,.,TRBD1,TRBJ1-1,CASSPGQDEAFF,TGTGCCAGCTCACCGGGACAGGATGAAGCTTTCTTT
TRBV12-5,once,TRBD1,TRBJ2-1,CASGLGRTGVSYNEQFF,TGTGCTAGTGGTTTGGGACGGACAGGGGTTTCCTACAATGAGCAGTTCTTC
TRBV6-4,.,.,TRBJ1-2,CASSLGANYGYTF,TGTGCCAGCAGCCTGGGAGCTAACTATGGCTACACCTTC
TRBV10-3,.,.,TRBJ1-1,CAIGGGGTEAFF,TGTGCCATCGGAGGAGGTGGGACTGAAGCTTTCTTT
TRBV11-2,.,TRBD1,TRBJ2-5,CASSLDGTGQETQYF,TGTGCCAGCAGCTTAGACGGGACAGGGCAAGAGACCCAGTACTTC
TRBV12-5,.,TRBD1,TRBJ1-5,CASGLDGQGLPSNQPQHF,TGTGCTAGTGGTTTGGACGGACAGGGCTTACCTAGCAATCAGCCCCAGCATTTT
TRBV5-6,once,.,TRBJ1-5,CASSLRSGANQPQHF,TGTGCCAGCAGCTTGAGGTCAGGGGCTAATCAGCCCCAGCATTTT
TRBV6-5,.,TRBD1,TRBJ1-2,CASILDRGYGYTF,TGTGCCAGCATCTTGGACAGGGGGTACGGCTACACCTTC
TRBV9,.,TRBD1,TRBJ1-1,CASSPLTGGGTEAFF,TGTGCCAGCAGCCCCCTTACAGGGGGTGGCACTGAAGCTTTCTTT
TRBV5-5,once,TRBD1,TRBJ2-7,CASSVDRVRAYEQYF,TGTGCCAGCAGCGTTGACAGGGTGAGGGCCTACGAGCAGTACTTC
TRBV5-4,.,.,TRBJ2-1,CASSLQRKTNEQFF,TGTGCCAGCAGCTTGCAGCGGAAAACTAATGAGCAGTTCTTC
TRBV9,.,TRBD2,TRBJ2-5,CASSPYAVTSGEETQYF,TGTGCCAGCAGCCCCTACGCGGTAACTAGCGGAGAAGAGACCCAGTACTTC
TRBV30,.,.,TRBJ2-7,CAWSVTSRDILRF,TGTGCCTGGAGTGTAACTTCCAGGGACATTCTGCGTTTC
TRBV6-5,.,TRBD1,TRBJ2-1,CASSYRQGTYNEQFF,TGTGCCAGCAGTTATAGACAGGGCACCTACAATGAGCAGTTCTTC
TRBV19,.,.,TRBJ1-6,CASSIGAANNSPLHF,TGTGCCAGTAGTATAGGGGCAGCTAATAATTCACCCCTCCACTTT
TRBV30,few,TRBD1,TRBJ2-2,CAWSVPIIRGPTSTGELFF,TGTGCCTGGAGTGTACCAATCATCAGGGGGCCTACTTCTACCGGGGAGCTGTTTTTT
TRBV7-3,.,TRBD2,TRBJ2-1,CASSALAAPAYNEQFF,TGTGCCAGCAGCGCACTAGCGGCCCCCGCCTACAATGAGCAGTTCTTC
TRBV6-5,.,.,TRBJ1-6,CASSPRDISNSPLHF,TGTGCCAGCAGTCCCCGGGACATATCTAATTCACCCCTCCACTTT
TRBV11-1,.,.,TRBJ1-1,CASSLALQGNTEAFF,TGTGCCAGCAGCTTAGCGCTCCAGGGTAACACTGAAGCTTTCTTT
TRBV4-3,.,.,TRBJ2-3,CASSQDGGGGSTDTQYF,TGCGCCAGCAGCCAAGACGGGGGCGGGGGTAGCACAGATACGCAGTATTTT
TRBV20-1,.,.,TRBJ1-4,CSASVDSDTNEKLFF,TGCAGTGCTAGTGTGGACAGCGATACTAATGAAAAACTGTTTTTT
TRBV10-3,.,.,TRBJ1-1,CAISETRNTEAFF,TGTGCCATCAGTGAGACAAGGAACACTGAAGCTTTCTTT
TRBV2,.,.,TRBJ1-2,CASSLNRDNVYGYTF,TGTGCCAGCAGTCTTAACCGGGACAACGTTTATGGCTACACCTTC
TRBV18,.,TRBD2,TRBJ2-3,CASSPTTSGRLDTQYF,TGTGCCAGCTCTCCTACGACTAGCGGGAGACTAGATACGCAGTATTTT